This is a list of T cell receptor beta chains from one sample in a study of cytomegalovirus exposure and HLA in healthy donors. The assay was immunoSEQ multiplex PCR, and TCRdb's table has in-frame clones only and misses some. This sample's clone table lists 150,000 to 200,000 clones. The sequenced sample was PBMCs. These receptors were taken from a man aged 25 to 40 in good health and CMV-seronegative. The CDR3 runs from the conserved cysteine through the conserved F or W. A D gene is named only where the DNA matches it firmly.

TRBJ2-1 | TRBD1 | TRBV15 | CATTPGTEYNEQFF | TGTGCCACCACGCCCGGGACAGAATACAATGAGCAGTTCTTC
TRBJ2-7 | TRBD2 | TRBV29-1 | CSVEGARSGSSHEQYF | TGCAGCGTTGAAGGGGCAAGGAGCGGGAGCAGCCACGAGCAGTACTTC
TRBJ2-7 | NA | TRBV12-5 | CASAGLSTSYEQYF | TGTGCTAGTGCCGGACTGTCTACGTCCTACGAGCAGTACTTC
TRBJ2-3 | TRBD2 | TRBV7-2 | CASSLSGRDTQYF | TGTGCCAGCAGCTTAAGCGGGAGGGATACGCAGTATTTT
TRBJ2-5 | TRBD2 | TRBV6-5 | CASSYRTSAMQETQYF | TGTGCCAGCAGTTACAGAACTAGCGCTATGCAAGAGACCCAGTACTTC
TRBJ1-1 | NA | TRBV6-6 | CASSYGGGDTEAFF | TGTGCCAGCAGTTACGGGGGAGGGGACACTGAAGCTTTCTTT
TRBJ2-1 | TRBD2 | TRBV28 | CASSLLSGIYNEQFF | TGTGCCAGCAGTTTACTGAGCGGGATCTACAATGAGCAGTTCTTC
TRBJ1-1 | NA | TRBV29-1 | CSVGGGGEGGFF | TGCAGCGTTGGGGGTGGGGGCGAAGGAGGTTTCTTT
TRBJ2-7 | NA | TRBV9 | CASSVGGGASNEQYF | TGTGCCAGCAGCGTAGGAGGGGGGGCCTCCAACGAGCAGTACTTC
TRBJ1-5 | TRBD1 | TRBV28 | CASRGQAYSNQPQHF | TGTGCCAGTCGAGGACAGGCTTATAGCAATCAGCCCCAGCATTTT
TRBJ2-1 | TRBD1 | TRBV9 | CASSVDLTGGRNEQFF | TGTGCCAGCAGCGTAGACCTTACAGGGGGTCGCAATGAGCAGTTCTTC
TRBJ2-1 | TRBD1 | TRBV12-5 | CATSTGTGWNEQFF | TGTGCTACCTCAACCGGGACAGGGTGGAATGAGCAGTTCTTC
TRBJ2-5 | TRBD2 | TRBV5-1 | CASSSQGTRGETQYF | TGCGCCAGCAGCTCACAAGGGACTAGGGGAGAGACCCAGTACTTC
TRBJ2-7 | NA | TRBV6-5 | CASSYSKQGRHEQYF | TGTGCCAGCAGTTACTCGAAACAGGGGAGGCACGAGCAGTACTTC
TRBJ1-4 | TRBD1 | TRBV9 | CASSVGPGTGDEKLFF | TGTGCCAGCAGCGTTGGGCCCGGGACAGGGGATGAAAAACTGTTTTTT
TRBJ2-4 | NA | TRBV2 | CASTRTVEGIQYF | TGTGCCAGCACAAGGACCGTGGAGGGCATTCAGTACTTC
TRBJ2-1 | TRBD2 | TRBV28 | CASFDPRGGGNEQFF | TGTGCCAGCTTTGATCCGCGGGGGGGTGGGAATGAGCAGTTCTTC
TRBJ1-1 | NA | TRBV5-1 | CASSRGSRAFF | TGCGCCAGCAGCAGGGGGAGTCGCGCTTTCTTT
TRBJ2-6 | NA | TRBV4-3 | CASSRQDSGANVLTF | TGCGCCAGCAGCCGTCAGGACTCTGGGGCCAACGTCCTGACTTTC
TRBJ1-2 | NA | TRBV6-1 | CASSEFGRVNYGYTF | TGTGCCAGCAGTGAATTCGGCAGGGTTAACTATGGCTACACCTTC
TRBJ2-7 | NA | TRBV9 | CASSVGTGSTYEQYF | TGTGCCAGCAGCGTAGGGACCGGGAGCACCTACGAGCAGTACTTC
TRBJ1-5 | NA | TRBV28 | CASSTGGGLGNQPQHF | TGTGCCAGCAGTACCGGGGGGGGCTTGGGTAATCAGCCCCAGCATTTT
TRBJ2-2 | TRBD1 | TRBV7-2 | CASSSSPGQKPTELFF | TGTGCCAGCAGTTCGTCCCCGGGACAGAAGCCTACTGAGCTGTTTTTT
TRBJ2-2 | TRBD1 | TRBV4-3 | CASSREAGGPIGELFF | TGCGCCAGCAGCCGAGAGGCAGGGGGTCCTATCGGGGAGCTGTTTTTT
TRBJ2-5 | NA | TRBV6-5 | CASSPQDRKETQYF | TGTGCCAGCAGTCCCCAGGACAGAAAAGAGACCCAGTACTTC
TRBJ1-5 | NA | TRBV29-1 | CSVWWARYSNQPQHF | TGCAGCGTTTGGTGGGCCCGATATAGCAATCAGCCCCAGCATTTT
TRBJ1-2 | NA | TRBV7-9 | CASSLAGWTANYGYTF | TGTGCCAGCAGCTTAGCGGGATGGACAGCAAACTATGGCTACACCTTC
TRBJ2-3 | NA | TRBV7-8 | CASRQEDTQYF | TGTGCCAGCAGACAGGAGGATACGCAGTATTTT
TRBJ1-2 | TRBD1 | TRBV7-9 | CASSSSDRVHGYTF | TGTGCCAGCAGCTCCTCGGACAGGGTGCATGGCTACACCTTC
TRBJ2-1 | NA | TRBV5-4 | CASSFNNEQFF | TGTGCCAGCAGCTTCAACAATGAGCAGTTCTTC
TRBJ1-4 | NA | TRBV6-5 | CASSYMLGGEKLFF | TGTGCCAGCAGTTACATGTTAGGGGGTGAAAAACTGTTTTTT
TRBJ2-2 | NA | TRBV4-1 | CASSQEGRRATGELFF | TGCGCCAGCAGCCAAGAGGGGCGGAGGGCTACCGGGGAGCTGTTTTTT
TRBJ2-5 | TRBD2 | TRBV4-1 | CASSQDRLAGSIQETQYF | TGCGCCAGCAGCCAAGATCGACTAGCGGGATCTATCCAAGAGACCCAGTACTTC
TRBJ2-7 | NA | TRBV7-6 | CASSLGPHSYEQYF | TGTGCCAGCAGCTTGGGCCCCCACTCCTACGAGCAGTACTTC
TRBJ2-7 | TRBD2 | TRBV10-3 | CAISALGDSGLRPSYEQYF | TGTGCCATCAGCGCTCTTGGCGATAGCGGGTTACGACCTTCCTACGAGCAGTACTTC
TRBJ1-1 | NA | TRBV28 | CASSLYWGGRGNTEAFF | TGTGCCAGCAGTTTATACTGGGGGGGAAGAGGGAACACTGAAGCTTTCTTT
TRBJ2-7 | NA | TRBV5-1 | CASSLVPSDPYEQYF | TGCGCCAGCAGCTTGGTACCTAGCGATCCCTACGAGCAGTACTTC
TRBJ2-7 | NA | TRBV28 | CASSRGYEQYF | TGTGCCAGCAGCCGCGGCTACGAGCAGTACTTC
TRBJ2-1 | NA | TRBV28 | CASSLAQLGGEQFF | TGTGCCAGCAGTTTGGCCCAACTAGGAGGTGAGCAGTTCTTC
TRBJ2-1 | NA | TRBV7-6 | CASSPRAPVSSYNEQFF | TGTGCCAGCAGCCCGAGAGCTCCTGTAAGTTCCTACAATGAGCAGTTCTTC
TRBJ2-5 | TRBD2 | TRBV27 | CASSPRLAGFQETQYF | TGTGCCAGCAGTCCCCGACTAGCGGGGTTTCAAGAGACCCAGTACTTC
TRBJ1-1 | NA | TRBV30 | CAWSAKGFRANTEAFF | TGTGCCTGGAGTGCCAAAGGGTTCAGGGCGAACACTGAAGCTTTCTTT
TRBJ2-7 | TRBD1 | TRBV5-1 | CASSYTLLGTGPYEQYF | TGCGCCAGCAGTTATACCTTACTCGGGACAGGGCCCTACGAGCAGTACTTC
TRBJ2-1 | NA | TRBV29-1 | CSVAGDSSYNEQFF | TGCAGCGTAGCGGGGGACAGCTCCTACAATGAGCAGTTCTTC
TRBJ2-4 | NA | TRBV5-1 | CASSFGPATRPEIQYF | TGCGCCAGCAGCTTCGGTCCCGCGACTAGACCGGAGATTCAGTACTTC
TRBJ1-1 | NA | TRBV11-2 | CASSLVAPRTLNTEAFF | TGTGCCAGCAGCTTAGTAGCACCCCGGACTTTGAACACTGAAGCTTTCTTT
TRBJ2-7 | NA | TRBV13 | CASSSRLDYEQYF | TGTGCCAGCAGCTCGCGACTAGACTACGAGCAGTACTTC
TRBJ1-5 | TRBD1 | TRBV11-1 | CASSSDREGQPQHF | TGTGCCAGCAGCTCAGACAGGGAAGGTCAGCCCCAGCATTTT
TRBJ2-3 | TRBD2 | TRBV27 | CASSLSVGRLAGDTQYF | TGTGCCAGCAGTTTATCCGTTGGTCGGCTAGCGGGAGATACGCAGTATTTT
TRBJ2-7 | TRBD2 | TRBV6-6 | CASSYIAGYEQYF | TGTGCCAGCAGTTACATAGCGGGCTACGAGCAGTACTTC
TRBJ1-1 | NA | TRBV28 | CASSLPTGAGGARPEAFF | TGTGCCAGCAGTCTACCTACGGGGGCGGGGGGGGCACGGCCTGAAGCTTTCTTT
TRBJ2-7 | NA | TRBV7-9 | CASSEITGSEQYF | TGTGCCAGCAGCGAAATTACAGGGAGCGAGCAGTACTTC
TRBJ1-4 | NA | TRBV6-5 | CASSYSGLSNEKLFF | TGTGCCAGCAGTTACTCGGGACTGAGTAATGAAAAACTGTTTTTT